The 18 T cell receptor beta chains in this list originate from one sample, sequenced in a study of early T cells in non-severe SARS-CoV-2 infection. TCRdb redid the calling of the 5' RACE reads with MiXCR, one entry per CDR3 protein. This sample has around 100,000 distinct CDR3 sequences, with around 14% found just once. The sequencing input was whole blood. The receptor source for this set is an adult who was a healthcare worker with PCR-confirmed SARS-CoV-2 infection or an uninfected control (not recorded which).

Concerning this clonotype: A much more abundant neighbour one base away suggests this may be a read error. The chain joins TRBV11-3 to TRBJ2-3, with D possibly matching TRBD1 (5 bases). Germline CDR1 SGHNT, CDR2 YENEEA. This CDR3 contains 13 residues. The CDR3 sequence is CVSSPTATDTQYF. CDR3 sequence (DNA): TGTGTCAGCAGCCCGACAGCCACAGATACGCAGTATTTT.

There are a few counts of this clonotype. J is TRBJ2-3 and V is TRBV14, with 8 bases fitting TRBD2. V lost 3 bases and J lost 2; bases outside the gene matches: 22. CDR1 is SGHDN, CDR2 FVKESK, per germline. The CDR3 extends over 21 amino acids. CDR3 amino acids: CASSHLPGTRISPSPTDTQYF. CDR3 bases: TGTGCCAGCAGCCATCTTCCCGGGACTAGGATCTCTCCGTCCCCCACAGATACGCAGTATTTT.

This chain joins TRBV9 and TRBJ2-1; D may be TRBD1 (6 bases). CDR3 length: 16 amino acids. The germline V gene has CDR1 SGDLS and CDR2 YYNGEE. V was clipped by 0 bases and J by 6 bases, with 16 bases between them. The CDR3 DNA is TGTGCCAGCAGCGTAGAGGGGGAGATAAGTTCCAATGAGCAGTTCTTC. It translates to CASSVEGEISSNEQFF.

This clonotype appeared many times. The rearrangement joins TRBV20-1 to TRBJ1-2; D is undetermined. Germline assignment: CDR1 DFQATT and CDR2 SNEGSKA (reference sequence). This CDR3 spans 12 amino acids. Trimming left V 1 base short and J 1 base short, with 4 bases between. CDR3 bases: TGCAGTGCTAGAGTAGTTAACTATGGCTACACCTTC. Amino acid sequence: CSARVVNYGYTF.

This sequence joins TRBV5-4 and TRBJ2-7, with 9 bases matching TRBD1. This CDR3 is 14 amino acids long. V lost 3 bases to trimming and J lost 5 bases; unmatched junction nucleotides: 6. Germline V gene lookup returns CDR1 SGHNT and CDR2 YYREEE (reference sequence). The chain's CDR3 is CASSSGQGKDEQYF. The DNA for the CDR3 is TGTGCCAGCAGCTCGGGACAGGGTAAAGACGAGCAGTACTTC.

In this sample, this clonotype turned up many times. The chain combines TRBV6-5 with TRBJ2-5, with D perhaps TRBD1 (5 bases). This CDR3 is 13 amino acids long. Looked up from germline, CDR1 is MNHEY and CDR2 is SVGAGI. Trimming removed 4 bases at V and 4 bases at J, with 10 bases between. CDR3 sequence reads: CASSFRVRETQYF. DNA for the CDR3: TGTGCCAGCAGTTTCAGGGTCAGAGAGACCCAGTACTTC.

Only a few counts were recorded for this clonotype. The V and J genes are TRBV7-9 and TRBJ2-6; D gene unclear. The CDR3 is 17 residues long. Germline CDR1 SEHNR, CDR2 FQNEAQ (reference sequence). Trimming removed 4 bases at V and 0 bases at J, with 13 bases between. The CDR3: CASSSSNIPSGANVLTF. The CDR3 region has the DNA TGTGCCAGCAGCTCGTCAAATATCCCCTCTGGGGCCAACGTCCTGACTTTC.

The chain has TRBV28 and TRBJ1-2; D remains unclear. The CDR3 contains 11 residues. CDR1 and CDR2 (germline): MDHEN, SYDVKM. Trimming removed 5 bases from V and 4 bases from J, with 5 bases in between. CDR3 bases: TGTGCCAGCAGTGGATCCTATGGCTACACCTTC. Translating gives CASSGSYGYTF.

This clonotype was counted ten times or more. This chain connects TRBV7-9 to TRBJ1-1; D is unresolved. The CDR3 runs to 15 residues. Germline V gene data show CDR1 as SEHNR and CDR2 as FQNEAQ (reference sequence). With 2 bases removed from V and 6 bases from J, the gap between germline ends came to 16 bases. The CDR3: CASSLTSPFGSEAFF. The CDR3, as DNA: TGTGCCAGCAGCTTAACATCCCCTTTTGGGTCTGAAGCTTTCTTT.

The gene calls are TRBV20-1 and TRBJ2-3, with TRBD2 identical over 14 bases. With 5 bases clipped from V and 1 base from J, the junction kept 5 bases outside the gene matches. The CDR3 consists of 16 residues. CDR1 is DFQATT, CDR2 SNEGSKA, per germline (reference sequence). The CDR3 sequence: CSAGGTSGRGTDTQYF. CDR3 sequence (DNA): TGCAGTGCTGGCGGGACTAGCGGGAGAGGCACAGATACGCAGTATTTT.

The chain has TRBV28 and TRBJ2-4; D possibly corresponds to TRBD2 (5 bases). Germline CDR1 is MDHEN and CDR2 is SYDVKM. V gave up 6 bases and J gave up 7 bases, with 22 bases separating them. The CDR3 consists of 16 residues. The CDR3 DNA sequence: TGTGCCAGCAGCCAGAGAACCACAGCCCCGGGGAACATTCAGTACTTC. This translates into CASSQRTTAPGNIQYF.

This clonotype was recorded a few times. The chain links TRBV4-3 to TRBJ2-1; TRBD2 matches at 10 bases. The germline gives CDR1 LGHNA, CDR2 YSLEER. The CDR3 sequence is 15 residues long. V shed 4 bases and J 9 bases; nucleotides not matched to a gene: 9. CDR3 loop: CASSLLAGVYIEQFF. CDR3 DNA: TGCGCCAGCAGCCTCCTAGCGGGAGTATATATTGAGCAGTTCTTC.

The CDR3 reads CASSHLTGGPPETQYF. The DNA for the CDR3 is TGTGCCAGCAGCCACTTGACGGGAGGGCCTCCAGAGACCCAGTACTTC. V gene TRBV14 combines with J gene TRBJ2-5, with TRBD2 matching 8 bases. V shed 3 bases, J shed 4 bases, and the junction held 10 bases outside the gene matches. This CDR3 comprises 16 residues. Germline V gene lookup returns CDR1 SGHDN and CDR2 FVKESK.

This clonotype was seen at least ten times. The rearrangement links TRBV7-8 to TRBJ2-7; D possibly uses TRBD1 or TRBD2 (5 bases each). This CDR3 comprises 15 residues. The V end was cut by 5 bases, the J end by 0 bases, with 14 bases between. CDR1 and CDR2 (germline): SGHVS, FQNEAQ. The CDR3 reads CASSPGTASSYEQYF. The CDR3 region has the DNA TGTGCCAGCAGCCCTGGGACGGCGAGCTCCTACGAGCAGTACTTC.

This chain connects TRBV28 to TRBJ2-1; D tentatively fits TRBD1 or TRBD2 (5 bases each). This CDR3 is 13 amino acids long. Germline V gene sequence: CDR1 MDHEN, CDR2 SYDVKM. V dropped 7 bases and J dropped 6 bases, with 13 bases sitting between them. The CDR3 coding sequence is TGTGCCAGCATCCCCGAGGGACCCAATGAGCAGTTCTTC. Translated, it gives CASIPEGPNEQFF.

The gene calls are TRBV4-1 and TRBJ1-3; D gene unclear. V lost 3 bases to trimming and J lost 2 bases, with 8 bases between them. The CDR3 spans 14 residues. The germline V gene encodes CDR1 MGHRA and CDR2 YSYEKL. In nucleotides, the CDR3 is TGCGCCAGCAGCCAGCTAGGGACTGGAAACACCATATATTTT. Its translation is CASSQLGTGNTIYF.

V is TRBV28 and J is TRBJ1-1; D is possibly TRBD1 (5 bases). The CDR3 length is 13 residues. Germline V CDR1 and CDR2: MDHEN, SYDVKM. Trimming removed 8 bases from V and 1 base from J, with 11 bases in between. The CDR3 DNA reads TGTGCCAGCTACCGGGACCCGAACACTGAAGCTTTCTTT. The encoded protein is CASYRDPNTEAFF.

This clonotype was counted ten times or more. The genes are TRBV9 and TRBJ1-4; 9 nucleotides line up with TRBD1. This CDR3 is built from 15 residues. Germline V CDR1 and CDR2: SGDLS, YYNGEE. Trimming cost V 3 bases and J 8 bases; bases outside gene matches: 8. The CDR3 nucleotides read TGTGCCAGCAGCGGAACAGGGGGCGCGGGGGAAAAACTGTTTTTT. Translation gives CASSGTGGAGEKLFF.